The 12 T cell receptor beta chains reported below all come from one sample, sequenced in a study of shared clonotypes between healthy human individuals (dated by TCRdb to 2018 to 2020). Libraries were constructed by the immunoSEQ multiplex PCR assay. The clones in this table, taken by TCRdb from immuneACCESS, are in-frame only. Not every clone is retained; where verified, under half of the shortfall comes from an unresolved V gene, and the cause of the rest is unknown. The sample has some 2,500,000 clones on record, under 95% of them singletons. More than 0.35% of the sample is in the top ten clones. Sequencing was performed on naive CD4+ T cells from PBMCs. The meaning of the sample's cell subset or site label: CD45RA+ positively selected. The receptor source for this set is a man aged 18 to 35 in good health. Some clones in this sample may be carry-over from other donors' samples.

V is TRBV11-2 and J is TRBJ2-7; 7 nucleotides agree with TRBD1. The CDR3 is made up of 12 amino acids. V dropped 8 bases and J dropped 5; count of bases not matched to a gene: 6. Germline loops: CDR1 SGHAT, CDR2 FQNNGV. The CDR3 region has the DNA TGTGCCAGCGGAAACAGGGGACACGAGCAGTACTTC. Residues: CASGNRGHEQYF.

This chain connects TRBV30 to TRBJ2-7, with 8 positions matching TRBD1. The germline gives CDR1 GTSNPN, CDR2 SVGIG (reference sequence). CDR3 length: 14 amino acids. Losses at the gene ends were 3 bases for V and 4 bases for J; bases not matched to a gene: 8. The CDR3 DNA sequence: TGTGCCTGGAGCGAAAGACAGGGGTGGTACGAGCAGTACTTC. This codes for CAWSERQGWYEQYF.

V is TRBV28 and J is TRBJ2-5, with D maybe TRBD1 (6 bases). The J call may be incorrect, as the DNA end agrees better with TRBJ2-7. Germline CDR1 reads MDHEN; CDR2 reads SYDVKM. The length of the CDR3 is 16 residues. The CDR3: CASRDPGRGLWAEQYF. CDR3 in DNA: TGTGCCAGCAGGGACCCGGGCAGGGGCTTATGGGCCGAGCAGTACTTC.

This rearrangement joins TRBV5-1 to TRBJ2-5; 7 nucleotides match TRBD2. CDR1 is SGHRS and CDR2 is YFSETQ in the germline V gene. With 5 bases clipped from V and 1 base from J, the junction kept 8 bases outside the gene matches. The CDR3 runs to 15 residues. Here the CDR3 reads CASSRGAGLQETQYF. In DNA form, the CDR3 reads TGCGCCAGCAGTCGAGGAGCGGGGCTCCAAGAGACCCAGTACTTC.

The chain links TRBV28 to TRBJ1-5; the D is unclear. The CDR3 is made up of 13 amino acids. Trimming removed 6 bases from V and 6 bases from J, with 12 bases in between. The germline V gene encodes CDR1 MDHEN and CDR2 SYDVKM. CDR3 coding DNA: TGTGCCAGCAGCCAACCGAGGGTTCAGCCCCAGCATTTT. It codes for CASSQPRVQPQHF.

The chain links TRBV9 to TRBJ2-1; the D gene is possibly TRBD1 (7 bases). Trimming pared 0 bases from V and 5 bases from J, leaving 18 bases between. Per germline, CDR1 SGDLS and CDR2 YYNGEE. The CDR3 contains 17 residues. CDR3 protein: CASSVVLGAGGNNEQFF. In nucleotides, the CDR3 is TGTGCCAGCAGCGTAGTGCTAGGGGCAGGGGGGAACAATGAGCAGTTCTTC.

This sequence joins TRBV6-6 and TRBJ1-5, with D possibly being TRBD1 (6 bases). CDR3 length: 16 residues. Germline CDR1 is MNHNY and CDR2 is SVGAGI (reference sequence). V lost 6 bases to trimming and J lost 7 bases, with 22 bases between them. The CDR3 region is CASRDTRGLVEQPQHF. The DNA for the CDR3 is TGTGCCAGCAGAGACACCAGGGGCTTGGTAGAGCAGCCCCAGCATTTT.

The chain is built from TRBV6-6 and TRBJ2-1; no clear D gene. The germline V and J ends were trimmed by 4 bases and 4 bases, with 8 bases remaining between them. Germline CDR1 is MNHNY and CDR2 is SVGAGI (reference sequence). This CDR3 is 13 amino acids long. The CDR3 nucleotides read TGTGCCAGCAGTTCCCGTTCGTACAATGAGCAGTTCTTC. It translates to CASSSRSYNEQFF.

V gene TRBV20-1 combines with J gene TRBJ1-1, with 10 bases identical to TRBD1. The ends lost 7 bases at V and 5 bases at J; junction bases unmatched: 1. There are 11 residues in the CDR3. CDR1 DFQATT and CDR2 SNEGSKA come from the germline V gene (reference sequence). CDR3 nucleotides: TGCAGTGTGGACAGGGGGACTGAAGCTTTCTTT. Its protein is CSVDRGTEAFF.

The chain combines TRBV5-1 with TRBJ1-2, with 7 bases lining up with TRBD1. The CDR3 consists of 12 residues. After removal of 8 bases from V and 4 bases from J, the junction contained 5 bases not matched to a gene. Per germline, CDR1 SGHRS and CDR2 YFSETQ. The CDR3 sequence is CASRDSLYGYTF. CDR3 nucleotides: TGCGCCAGTCGGGACAGCCTCTATGGCTACACCTTC.

The V call is TRBV5-6, the J call TRBJ1-2; TRBD1 matches at 10 bases. Germline V gene sequence: CDR1 SGHDT, CDR2 YYEEEE. This CDR3 is built from 16 residues. J lost 6 bases, V lost 0 bases, and 8 bases had no gene match. In DNA form, the CDR3 reads TGTGCCAGCAGCTTGGTCGGGACAGGGGTAGGGAATGGCTACACCTTC. Encoded protein: CASSLVGTGVGNGYTF.

The gene calls are TRBV9 and TRBJ2-7, with D perhaps TRBD2 (6 bases). The CDR3 is 14 residues long. V shed 3 bases and J shed 4 bases, with 14 bases lying between them. CDR1 is SGDLS and CDR2 is YYNGEE in the germline V gene. The CDR3: CASSAHLGTYEQYF. As DNA, the CDR3 is TGTGCCAGCAGCGCCCATCTAGGGACTTACGAGCAGTACTTC.